Presented here are 8 T cell receptor beta chains from one specimen sequenced in a study of control samples from healthy donors and cancer patients. Using immunoSEQ multiplex PCR, the repertoire was profiled, and TCRdb retains in-frame clones only, with some absent. The sample has under 55,000 clones; 80% are singletons. Sequenced: blood. These receptors originate from a man aged 65 to 85 in good health.

This clone was observed a handful of times. This chain uses TRBV3-1 (or the pseudogene TRBV3-2) with TRBJ2-7; possibly TRBD1 for D (6 bases). This CDR3 has 14 amino acids. Between the trimmed V and J ends, which lost 4 bases and 0 bases, there was a span of 10 bases. Germline-derived CDR1 and CDR2 are LGHDT and YNNKEL (reference sequence). The CDR3, as DNA: TGTGCCAGCAGCCGCAGGGGTAGCTCCTACGAGCAGTACTTC. Residues: CASSRRGSSYEQYF.

The V call is TRBV7-8, the J call TRBJ1-4; 11 nucleotides agree with TRBD1. There are 15 residues in the CDR3. V lost 3 bases, J lost 8 bases, and 5 bases stayed unmatched. Germline lookup yields CDR1 SGHVS and CDR2 FQNEAQ. CDR3 sequence reads: CASSFAGTGGEKLFF. The CDR3 nucleotides read TGTGCCAGCAGCTTCGCCGGGACAGGGGGGGAAAAACTGTTTTTT.

The chain is built from TRBV18 and TRBJ1-1; TRBD1 might be the D (5 bases). The V and J ends lost 0 bases and 0 bases respectively, with 11 bases between them. The length of the CDR3 is 16 residues. Germline CDR1 KGHSH, CDR2 LQKENI. CDR3 sequence: CASSPPGNRMNTEAFF. The CDR3 DNA reads TGTGCCAGCTCACCACCAGGTAACAGGATGAACACTGAAGCTTTCTTT. Full variable domain (missing parts from reference TRBV18 and TRBJ1-1): NAGVMQNPRHLVRRRGQEARLRCSPMKGHSHVYWYRQLPEEGLKFMVYLQKENIIDESGMPKERFSAEFPKEGPSILRIQQVVRGDSAAYFCASSPPGNRMNTEAFFGQGTRLTVV.

The gene calls are TRBV18 and TRBJ1-5; D is possibly TRBD1 (6 bases). The V and J ends lost 5 bases and 6 bases respectively, with 11 bases between them. The CDR3 length is 13 residues. Germline V gene lookup returns CDR1 KGHSH and CDR2 LQKENI. The CDR3 region is CASSTDRSQPQHF. The CDR3 DNA reads as TGTGCCAGCTCAACGGACAGAAGTCAGCCCCAGCATTTT. Together with reference TRBV18 and TRBJ1-5, the CDR3 gives the full variable domain: NAGVMQNPRHLVRRRGQEARLRCSPMKGHSHVYWYRQLPEEGLKFMVYLQKENIIDESGMPKERFSAEFPKEGPSILRIQQVVRGDSAAYFCASSTDRSQPQHFGDGTRLSIL.

The chain joins TRBV28 to TRBJ1-1; a weak D match, TRBD1 (5 bases). V lost 8 bases, J lost 1 base, and 11 bases lay in between. The CDR3 totals 13 residues. Germline CDR1 and CDR2: MDHEN and SYDVKM. CDR3 amino acids: CASSGGGNTEAFF. In DNA, the CDR3 is TGTGCCAGCTCCGGGGGAGGGAACACTGAAGCTTTCTTT.

CDR3 nucleotide sequence: TGCAGCGTAGCGCGCAGGGATAAGGGCTACACCTTC. Amino acids: CSVARRDKGYTF. V is TRBV29-1 and J is TRBJ1-2; D is perhaps TRBD1 (5 bases). This CDR3 contains 12 residues. Germline lookup yields CDR1 SQVTM and CDR2 ANQGSEA. V lost 6 bases and J 8 bases, leaving 16 bases between the germline ends. The variable domain in full, with the rest retrieved from reference TRBV29-1 and TRBJ1-2, is SAVISQKPSRDICQRGTSLTIQCQVDSQVTMMFWYRQQPGQSLTLIATANQGSEATYESGFVIDKFPISRPNLTFSTLTVSNMSPEDSSIYLCSVARRDKGYTFGSGTRLTVV.

This clone is labeled large. The chain couples TRBV19 to TRBJ2-3; D gene unclear. Germline V lookup: CDR1 LNHDA, CDR2 SQIVND (reference sequence). V was clipped by 7 bases and J by 1 base, with 9 bases between them. This CDR3 is 13 amino acids long. CDR3: CASTDGGTDTQYF. Written as DNA, the CDR3 is TGTGCCAGTACCGACGGCGGCACAGATACGCAGTATTTT.

The chain combines TRBV13 with TRBJ1-5; TRBD1 agrees at 8 bases. Germline assignment: CDR1 PRHDT and CDR2 FYEKMQ (reference sequence). Trimming took 5 bases from V and 5 from J; bases not matched to a gene: 2. The CDR3 runs 13 residues. This chain's CDR3 is CASSVDRDQPQHF. CDR3 DNA sequence: TGTGCCAGCAGCGTGGACAGGGATCAGCCCCAGCATTTT. Looking up the rest from reference TRBV13 and TRBJ1-5 gives the full variable domain: AAGVIQSPRHLIKEKRETATLKCYPIPRHDTVYWYQQGPGQDPQFLISFYEKMQSDKGSIPDRFSAQQFSDYHSELNMSSLELGDSALYFCASSVDRDQPQHFGDGTRLSIL.